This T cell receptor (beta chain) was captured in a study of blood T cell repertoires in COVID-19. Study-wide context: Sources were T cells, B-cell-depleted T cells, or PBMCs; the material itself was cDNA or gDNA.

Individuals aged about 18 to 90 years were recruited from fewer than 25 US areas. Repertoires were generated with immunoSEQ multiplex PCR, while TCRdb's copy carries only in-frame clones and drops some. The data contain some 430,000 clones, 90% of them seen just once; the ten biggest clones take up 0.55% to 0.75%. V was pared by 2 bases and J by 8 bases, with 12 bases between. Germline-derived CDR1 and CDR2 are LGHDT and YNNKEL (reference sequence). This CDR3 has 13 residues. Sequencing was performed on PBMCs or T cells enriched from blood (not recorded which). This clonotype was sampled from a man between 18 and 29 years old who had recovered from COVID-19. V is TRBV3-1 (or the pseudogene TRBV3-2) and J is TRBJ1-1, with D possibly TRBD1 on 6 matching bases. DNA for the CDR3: TGTGCCAGCAGCCAAAGAGGAGGACAGGAAGCTTTCTTT. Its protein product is CASSQRGGQEAFF.